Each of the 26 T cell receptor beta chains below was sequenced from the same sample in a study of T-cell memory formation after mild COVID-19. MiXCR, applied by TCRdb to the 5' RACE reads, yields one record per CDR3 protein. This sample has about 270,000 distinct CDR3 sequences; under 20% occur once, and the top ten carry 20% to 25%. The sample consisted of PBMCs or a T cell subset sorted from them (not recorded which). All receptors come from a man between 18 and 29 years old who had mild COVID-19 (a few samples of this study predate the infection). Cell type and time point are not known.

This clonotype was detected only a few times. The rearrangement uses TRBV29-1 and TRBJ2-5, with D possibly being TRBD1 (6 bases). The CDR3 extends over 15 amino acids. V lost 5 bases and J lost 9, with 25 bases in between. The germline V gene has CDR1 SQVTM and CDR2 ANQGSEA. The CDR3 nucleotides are TGCAGCGTTTCGGGTCGGGACAAAGCTATTGGGGCCCAGTACTTC. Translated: CSVSGRDKAIGAQYF.

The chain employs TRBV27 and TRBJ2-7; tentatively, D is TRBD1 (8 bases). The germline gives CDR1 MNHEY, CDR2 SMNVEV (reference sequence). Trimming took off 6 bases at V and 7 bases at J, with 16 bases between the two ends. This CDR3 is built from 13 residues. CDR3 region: CASSLDRGGEQYF. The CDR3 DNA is TGTGCCAGCAGCCTCGACAGGGGAGGGGAGCAGTACTTC.

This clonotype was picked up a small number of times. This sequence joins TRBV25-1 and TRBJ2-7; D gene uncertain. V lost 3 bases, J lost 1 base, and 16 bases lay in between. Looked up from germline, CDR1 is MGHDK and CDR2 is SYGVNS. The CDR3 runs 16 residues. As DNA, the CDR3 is TGTGCCAGCAGTGAGTCCCTAGGGCCCCGGTCCTACGAGCAGTACTTC. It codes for CASSESLGPRSYEQYF.

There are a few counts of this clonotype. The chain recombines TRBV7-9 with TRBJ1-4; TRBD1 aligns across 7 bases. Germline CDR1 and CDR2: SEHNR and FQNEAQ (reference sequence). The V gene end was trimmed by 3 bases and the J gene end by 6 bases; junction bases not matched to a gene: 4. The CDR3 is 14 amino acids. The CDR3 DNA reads TGTGCCAGCAGCTTGCAGGGGGATTATGAAAAACTGTTTTTT. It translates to CASSLQGDYEKLFF.

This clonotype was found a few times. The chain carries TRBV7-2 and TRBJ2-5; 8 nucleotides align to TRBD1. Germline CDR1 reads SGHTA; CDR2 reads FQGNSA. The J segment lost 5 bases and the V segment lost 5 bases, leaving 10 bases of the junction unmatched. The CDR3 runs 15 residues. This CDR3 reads CASSTRTGSWETQYF. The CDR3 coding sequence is TGTGCCAGCAGCACCAGGACAGGGTCGTGGGAGACCCAGTACTTC.

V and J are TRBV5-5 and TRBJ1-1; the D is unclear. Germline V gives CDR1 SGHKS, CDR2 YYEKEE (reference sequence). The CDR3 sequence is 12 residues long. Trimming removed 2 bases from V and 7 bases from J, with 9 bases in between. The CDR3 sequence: CASSFSGVEAFF. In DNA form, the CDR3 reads TGTGCCAGCAGCTTTTCCGGGGTTGAAGCTTTCTTT.

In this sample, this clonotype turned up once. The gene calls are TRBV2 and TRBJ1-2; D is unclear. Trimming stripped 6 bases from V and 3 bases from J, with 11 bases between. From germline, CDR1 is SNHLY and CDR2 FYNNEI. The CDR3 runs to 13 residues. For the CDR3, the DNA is TGTGCCAGCAGGCTGGCTGGGGACTATGGCTACACCTTC. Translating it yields CASRLAGDYGYTF.

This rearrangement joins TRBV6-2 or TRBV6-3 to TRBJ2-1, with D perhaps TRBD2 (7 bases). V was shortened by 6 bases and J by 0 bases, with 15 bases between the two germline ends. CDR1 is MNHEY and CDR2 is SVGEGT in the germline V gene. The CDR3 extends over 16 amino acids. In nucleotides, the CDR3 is TGTGCCAGCAGACCCAGGGAGGGGGGCTCCTACAATGAGCAGTTCTTC. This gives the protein CASRPREGGSYNEQFF.

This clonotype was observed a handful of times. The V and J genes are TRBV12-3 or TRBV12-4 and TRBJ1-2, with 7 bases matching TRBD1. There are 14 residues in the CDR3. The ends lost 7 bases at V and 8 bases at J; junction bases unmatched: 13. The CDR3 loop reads CASTHTGELQGYTF. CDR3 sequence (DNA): TGTGCCAGCACCCACACAGGGGAGCTTCAGGGCTACACCTTC.

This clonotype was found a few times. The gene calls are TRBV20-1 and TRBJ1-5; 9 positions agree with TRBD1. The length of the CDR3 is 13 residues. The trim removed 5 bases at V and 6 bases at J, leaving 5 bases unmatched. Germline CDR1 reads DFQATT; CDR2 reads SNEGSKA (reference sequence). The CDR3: CSAGGTGPQPQHF. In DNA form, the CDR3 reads TGCAGTGCTGGGGGGACAGGGCCTCAGCCCCAGCATTTT.

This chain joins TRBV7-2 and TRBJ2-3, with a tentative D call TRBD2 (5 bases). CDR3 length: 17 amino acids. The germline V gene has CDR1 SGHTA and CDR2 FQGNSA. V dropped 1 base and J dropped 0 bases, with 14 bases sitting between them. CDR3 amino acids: CASSLGLAPSSTDTQYF. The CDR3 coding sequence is TGTGCCAGCAGCTTAGGGTTAGCGCCTTCTAGCACAGATACGCAGTATTTT.

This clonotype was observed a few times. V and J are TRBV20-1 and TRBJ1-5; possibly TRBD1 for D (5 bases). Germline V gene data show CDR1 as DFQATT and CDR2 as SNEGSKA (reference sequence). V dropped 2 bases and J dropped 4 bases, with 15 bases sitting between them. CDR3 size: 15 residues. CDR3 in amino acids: CSARRPGGENQPQHF. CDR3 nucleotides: TGCAGTGCTAGAAGGCCCGGGGGGGAGAATCAGCCCCAGCATTTT.

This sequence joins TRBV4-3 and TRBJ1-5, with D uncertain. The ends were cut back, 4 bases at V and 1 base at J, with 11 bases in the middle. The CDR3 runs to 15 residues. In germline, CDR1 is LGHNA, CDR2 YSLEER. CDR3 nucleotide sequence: TGCGCCAGCAGCCCCTGGGTGGACAGCAATCAGCCCCAGCATTTT. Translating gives CASSPWVDSNQPQHF.

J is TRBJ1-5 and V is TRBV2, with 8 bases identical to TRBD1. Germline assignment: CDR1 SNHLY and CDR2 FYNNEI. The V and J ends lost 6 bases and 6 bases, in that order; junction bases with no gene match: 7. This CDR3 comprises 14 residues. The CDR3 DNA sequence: TGTGCCAGCAGGGAGACAGGGGAGGCTCAGCCCCAGCATTTT. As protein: CASRETGEAQPQHF.

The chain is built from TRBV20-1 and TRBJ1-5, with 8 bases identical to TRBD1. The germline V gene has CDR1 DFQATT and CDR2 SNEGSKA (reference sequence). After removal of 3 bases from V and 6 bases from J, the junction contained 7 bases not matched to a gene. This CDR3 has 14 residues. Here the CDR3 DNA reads TGCAGTGCTAGCAAGGACAGGGTGTCTCAGCCCCAGCATTTT. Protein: CSASKDRVSQPQHF.

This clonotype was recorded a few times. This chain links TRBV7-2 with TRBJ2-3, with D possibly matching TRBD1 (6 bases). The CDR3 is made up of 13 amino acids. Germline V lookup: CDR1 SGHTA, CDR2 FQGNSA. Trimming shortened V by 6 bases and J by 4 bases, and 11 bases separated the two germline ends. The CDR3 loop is CASSGTNADTQYF. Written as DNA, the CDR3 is TGTGCCAGCAGTGGGACAAACGCAGATACGCAGTATTTT.

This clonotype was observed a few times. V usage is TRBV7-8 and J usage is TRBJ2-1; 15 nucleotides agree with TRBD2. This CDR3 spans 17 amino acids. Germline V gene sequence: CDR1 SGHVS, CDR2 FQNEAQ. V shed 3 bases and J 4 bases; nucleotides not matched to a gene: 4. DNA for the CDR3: TGTGCCAGCAGCTTCGGGACTAGCGGGGGGCATTACAATGAGCAGTTCTTC. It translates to CASSFGTSGGHYNEQFF.

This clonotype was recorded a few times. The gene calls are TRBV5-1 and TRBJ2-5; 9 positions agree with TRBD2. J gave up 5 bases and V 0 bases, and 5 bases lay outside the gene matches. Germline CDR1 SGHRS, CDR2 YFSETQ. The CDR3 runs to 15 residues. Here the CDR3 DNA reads TGCGCCAGCAGCTTGGCGGGACTAGCTATGGAGACCCAGTACTTC. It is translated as CASSLAGLAMETQYF.

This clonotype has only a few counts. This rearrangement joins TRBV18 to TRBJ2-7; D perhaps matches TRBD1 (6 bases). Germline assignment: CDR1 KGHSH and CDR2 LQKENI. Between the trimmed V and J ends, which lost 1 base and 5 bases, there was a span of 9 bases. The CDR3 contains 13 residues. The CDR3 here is CASSPRGDNEQYF. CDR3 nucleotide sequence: TGTGCCAGCTCACCACGAGGGGACAACGAGCAGTACTTC. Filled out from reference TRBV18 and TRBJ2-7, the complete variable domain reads NAGVMQNPRHLVRRRGQEARLRCSPMKGHSHVYWYRQLPEEGLKFMVYLQKENIIDESGMPKERFSAEFPKEGPSILRIQQVVRGDSAAYFCASSPRGDNEQYFGPGTRLTVT.

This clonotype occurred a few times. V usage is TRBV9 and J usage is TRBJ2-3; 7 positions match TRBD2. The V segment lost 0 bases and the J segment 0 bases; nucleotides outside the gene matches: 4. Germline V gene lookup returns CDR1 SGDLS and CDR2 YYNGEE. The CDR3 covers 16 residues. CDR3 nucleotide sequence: TGTGCCAGCAGCGTAGGACTAGCCCCCAGCACAGATACGCAGTATTTT. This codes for CASSVGLAPSTDTQYF.

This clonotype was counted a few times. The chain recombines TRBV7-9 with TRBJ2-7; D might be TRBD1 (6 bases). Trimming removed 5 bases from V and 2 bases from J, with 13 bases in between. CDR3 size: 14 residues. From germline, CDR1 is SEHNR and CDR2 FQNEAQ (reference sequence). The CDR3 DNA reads TGTGCCAGCAGCCAGAGGGACACTCCCTACGAGCAGTACTTC. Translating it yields CASSQRDTPYEQYF.

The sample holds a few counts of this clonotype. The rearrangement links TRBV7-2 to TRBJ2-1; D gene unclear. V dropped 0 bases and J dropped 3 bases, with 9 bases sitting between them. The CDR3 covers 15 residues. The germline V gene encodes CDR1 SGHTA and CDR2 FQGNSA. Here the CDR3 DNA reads TGTGCCAGCAGCTTAGCGGCGGTGGGCTACAATGAGCAGTTCTTC. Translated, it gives CASSLAAVGYNEQFF. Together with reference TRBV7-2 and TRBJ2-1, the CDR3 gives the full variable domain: GAGVSQSPSNKVTEKGKDVELRCDPISGHTALYWYRQSLGQGLEFLIYFQGNSAPDKSGLPSDRFSAERTGGSVSTLTIQRTQQEDSAVYLCASSLAAVGYNEQFFGPGTRLTVL.

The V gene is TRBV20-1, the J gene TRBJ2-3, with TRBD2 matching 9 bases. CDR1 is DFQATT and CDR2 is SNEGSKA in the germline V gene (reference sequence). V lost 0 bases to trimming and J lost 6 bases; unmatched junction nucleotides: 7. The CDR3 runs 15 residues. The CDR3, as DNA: TGCAGTGCTAGAGATCAGCGGGGGGCCGGGGATACGCAGTATTTT. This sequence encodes CSARDQRGAGDTQYF.

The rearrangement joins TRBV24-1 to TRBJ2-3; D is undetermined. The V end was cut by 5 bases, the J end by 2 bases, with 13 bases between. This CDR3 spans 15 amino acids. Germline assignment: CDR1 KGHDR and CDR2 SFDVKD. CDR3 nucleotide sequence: TGTGCCACCAGTGGCTCAGCAGGCCTCACAGATACGCAGTATTTT. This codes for CATSGSAGLTDTQYF.

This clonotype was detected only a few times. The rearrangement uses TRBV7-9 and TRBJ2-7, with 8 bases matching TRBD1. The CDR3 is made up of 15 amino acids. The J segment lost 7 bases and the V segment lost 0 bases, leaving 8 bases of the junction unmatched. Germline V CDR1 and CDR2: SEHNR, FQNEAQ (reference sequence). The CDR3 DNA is TGTGCCAGCAGCTTAGCTGGGACAGGCGTTCGGGAGCAGTACTTC. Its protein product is CASSLAGTGVREQYF.

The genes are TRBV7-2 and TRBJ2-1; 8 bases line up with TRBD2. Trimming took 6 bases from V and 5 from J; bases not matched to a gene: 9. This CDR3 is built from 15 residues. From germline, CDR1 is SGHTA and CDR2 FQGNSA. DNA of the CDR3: TGTGCCAGCAGGTCGTATACTAGCGGCAACAATGAGCAGTTCTTC. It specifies CASRSYTSGNNEQFF.